The sequence of this TCR beta chain was determined in a study of T cell repertoires in cytomegalovirus infection (dated by TCRdb to between 2018 and 2020). About the investigation overall: Alongside well-studied HLA-B-restricted epitopes, the peptide stimulations were aimed at recently identified HLA-C-restricted CMV epitopes, whose presentation resists viral immunomodulation. The HLA type of each donor mattered for the analysis, because public TCR beta signatures pointed to carriage of CMV infection along with the matching HLA type.

The sample's treatment or condition label, decoded: in vitro stimulation with specific CMV peptide epitopes to enrich CMV-specific T cells. Including the terminal cysteine and phenylalanine, the CDR3 comprises 19 residues. Just CDR3 DNA is preserved here, 57 bases in frame from base 1. From the germline V gene, CDR1 is SGHTA and CDR2 is FQGNSA. V lost 5 bases and J lost 3 bases, and the count of bases not matched to a germline gene is 18. This clonotype was recorded at least ten times. The antigen it binds to is not known. The sample holds no much larger clone one base away, and base qualities are not on file. Results the study describes overall, beyond this receptor: In the ex vivo response, HLA-C-restricted CMV-specific TCR beta clonotypes were dominant, and in two of eight donors the single most frequent clonotype came from this HLA-C-restricted group. In both this cohort and an independent roughly 350-donor cohort, the cumulative frequency of public TCR beta family members distinguished carriers of CMV infection plus the relevant HLA type.

The sample was run on an Illumina HiSeq 1500. TCRdb reprocessed the public reads (quality trimming at Q25 with fastp, clone calling with MiXCR) and kept in-frame beta chains. Rows are unified per CDR3 protein, each entry keeping the most common DNA and genes. The sample table records 450,000 to 650,000 distinct CDR3 sequences; around 40% of these occur just once. The top ten clones comprise around 50% of the sample. This specimen consisted of cultured PBMCs, obtained from culture after CMV antigen stimulation. The sequence links TRBV7-2 to TRBJ2-3; 9 of the junction bases match TRBD1. The sequence derives from a human donor in good health (CMV status not recorded). Some clones in this sample may be carry-over from other donors' samples. Read as DNA, the sequence is TGTGCCAGCAGCCCTAGGACAGGGGTGTTTTCGGTTTTTACAGATACGCAGTATTTT. The encoded protein is CASSPRTGVFSVFTDTQYF.